Sequencing of this T cell receptor beta chain was carried out in a study of neurological immune-mediated disorders. This CDR3 spans 13 amino acids. CDR1 and CDR2 from the germline V gene are MGHRA and YSYEKL. Using its own MiXCR run on the 5' RACE reads, TCRdb lists one record per CDR3 protein. Altogether about 52,000 distinct CDR3 sequences are present, 3% to 4.5% being singletons, with the ten largest covering about 6.7%. Worth noting for this clonotype: Its antigen is not known. One end of the junction varies from germline; a read error may be responsible.

Broader study findings: One related-CDR3 cluster, found by phylogenetic grouping, held repertoires of 18 of 34 multiple sclerosis patients and is a possible signature.

V gene TRBV4-1 combines with J gene TRBJ2-1, with TRBD2 matching 8 bases. This clonotype was sampled from a man in his sixties with multiple sclerosis. Input material: PBMCs. The CDR3 region is CASSQVREREHFF. DNA for the CDR3: TGCGCCAGCAGCCAAGTTCGGGAGCGGGAGCATTTCTTC.